This T cell receptor beta chain came from a study of cytomegalovirus exposure and HLA in healthy donors. 13 Jbeta primers and 60 Vbeta primers were used for the PCR. Profiling relied on immunoSEQ multiplex PCR, and the TCRdb table lists in-frame clones only, not all of them. In the table there are over 100,000 clones, over 75% of which are singletons. The CDR3 is 14 residues long. Whole-study findings and limits: In an earlier analysis, productive rearrangement rates for most beta V segments clustered near 87% or 30%. TRBV6-2, TRBV6-3 and other indistinguishable V segments were excluded.

Comments on this clone: Its antigen is not known.

The rearrangement uses TRBV21-1 and TRBJ2-5; TRBD2 reflects the table's D call only, with no check against the DNA. TRBV21-1 is listed as a pseudogene. The receptor was isolated from a woman aged 18-29 years in good health and CMV-seropositive. The sequenced material came from PBMCs. The CDR3 DNA reads as TGTGCCAGCAGCCCTCGGGGATTACAAGAGACCCAGTACTTC. Translation gives CASSPRGLQETQYF.